A selection of T cell receptor beta chains follows, all from one sample in a study of blood T cell repertoires in COVID-19. Data came from immunoSEQ multiplex PCR; TCRdb stores just in-frame clones and leaves some out. The sample holds roughly 90,000 clones, more than 80% seen once. Sequenced sample: peripheral blood. The origin of the receptors is a woman in her 70s with acute or convalescent COVID-19. CDR3s include the opening cysteine and the closing phenylalanine or tryptophan. Each record gives: J gene, V gene, clone size, D gene, CDR3 protein, CDR3 DNA. A D gene is named only where the DNA matches it firmly. Rows give clone size only sometimes, using once, few, many, or a class for an expanded clone.

J gene: TRBJ1-3
V gene: TRBV12-5
clone size: NA
D gene: NA
CDR3 protein: CASGYGSSGNTIYF
CDR3 DNA: TGTGCTAGTGGTTACGGGAGCTCTGGAAACACCATATATTTT

J gene: TRBJ2-1
V gene: TRBV6-5
clone size: NA
D gene: TRBD1
CDR3 protein: CASSSGQVEQFF
CDR3 DNA: TGTGCCAGCAGTTCAGGACAGGTTGAGCAGTTCTTC

J gene: TRBJ2-1
V gene: TRBV28
clone size: NA
D gene: TRBD1
CDR3 protein: CASSLQGRGFEQFF
CDR3 DNA: TGTGCCAGCAGTTTGCAAGGCAGGGGGTTCGAGCAGTTCTTC

J gene: TRBJ2-5
V gene: TRBV18
clone size: few
D gene: NA
CDR3 protein: CASSPQGQPQETQYF
CDR3 DNA: TGTGCCAGCTCACCACAGGGACAACCTCAAGAGACCCAGTACTTC

J gene: TRBJ1-2
V gene: TRBV7-3
clone size: NA
D gene: NA
CDR3 protein: CAGYGGPYGYTF
CDR3 DNA: TGTGCCGGCTACGGGGGGCCCTATGGCTACACCTTC

J gene: TRBJ2-7
V gene: TRBV7-2
clone size: NA
D gene: TRBD2
CDR3 protein: CASSSGLAGALHSYEQYF
CDR3 DNA: TGTGCCAGCAGCTCGGGACTAGCGGGAGCCCTGCACTCCTACGAGCAGTACTTC

J gene: TRBJ2-3
V gene: TRBV28
clone size: NA
D gene: NA
CDR3 protein: CASSPPGGLTDTQYF
CDR3 DNA: TGTGCCAGCAGTCCCCCCGGTGGGCTCACAGATACGCAGTATTTT

J gene: TRBJ2-2
V gene: TRBV5-1
clone size: NA
D gene: NA
CDR3 protein: CASSIQPGHPEGYTGELFF
CDR3 DNA: TGCGCCAGCAGCATACAGCCGGGACATCCAGAGGGTTACACCGGGGAGCTGTTTTTT

J gene: TRBJ2-2
V gene: TRBV24-1
clone size: NA
D gene: NA
CDR3 protein: CATSDLGLYTGELFF
CDR3 DNA: TGTGCCACCAGTGATTTGGGGCTATACACCGGGGAGCTGTTTTTT

J gene: TRBJ1-2
V gene: TRBV30
clone size: NA
D gene: NA
CDR3 protein: CAWSPGGLNYGYTF
CDR3 DNA: TGTGCCTGGTCCCCGGGGGGACTTAACTATGGCTACACCTTC

J gene: TRBJ2-1
V gene: TRBV9
clone size: NA
D gene: TRBD2
CDR3 protein: CASSVAGLAGNNEQFF
CDR3 DNA: TGTGCCAGCAGCGTAGCTGGCCTAGCGGGGAACAATGAGCAGTTCTTC

J gene: TRBJ1-6
V gene: TRBV6-5
clone size: NA
D gene: TRBD1
CDR3 protein: CASRGQGTYNSPLHF
CDR3 DNA: TGTGCCAGCAGGGGACAGGGAACCTATAATTCACCCCTCCACTTT

J gene: TRBJ2-1
V gene: TRBV6-1
clone size: NA
D gene: NA
CDR3 protein: CASSDRGGYEQFF
CDR3 DNA: TGTGCCAGCAGTGACCGGGGTGGGTATGAGCAGTTCTTC

J gene: TRBJ1-5
V gene: TRBV6-5
clone size: NA
D gene: NA
CDR3 protein: CASGGGQRGQPQHF
CDR3 DNA: TGTGCCAGCGGGGGGGGGCAGCGGGGCCAGCCCCAGCATTTT

J gene: TRBJ2-1
V gene: TRBV28
clone size: NA
D gene: NA
CDR3 protein: CASSFRGPTYNEQFF
CDR3 DNA: TGTGCCAGCAGTTTCAGGGGCCCAACCTACAATGAGCAGTTCTTC

J gene: TRBJ2-7
V gene: TRBV29-1
clone size: NA
D gene: TRBD2
CDR3 protein: CSVARGGSYEQYF
CDR3 DNA: TGCAGCGTCGCGCGGGGGGGATCCTACGAGCAGTACTTC

J gene: TRBJ1-5
V gene: TRBV28
clone size: NA
D gene: TRBD1
CDR3 protein: CASSLTGAWNQPQHF
CDR3 DNA: TGTGCCAGCAGTCTGACAGGGGCTTGGAATCAGCCCCAGCATTTT

J gene: TRBJ2-1
V gene: TRBV4-1
clone size: NA
D gene: NA
CDR3 protein: CASSQGPGSTNEQFF
CDR3 DNA: TGCGCCAGCAGCCAAGGACCGGGATCGACCAATGAGCAGTTCTTC

J gene: TRBJ2-1
V gene: TRBV3-1/TRBV3-2
clone size: NA
D gene: NA
CDR3 protein: CASSPTHNEQFF
CDR3 DNA: TGTGCCAGCAGCCCTACCCACAATGAGCAGTTCTTC